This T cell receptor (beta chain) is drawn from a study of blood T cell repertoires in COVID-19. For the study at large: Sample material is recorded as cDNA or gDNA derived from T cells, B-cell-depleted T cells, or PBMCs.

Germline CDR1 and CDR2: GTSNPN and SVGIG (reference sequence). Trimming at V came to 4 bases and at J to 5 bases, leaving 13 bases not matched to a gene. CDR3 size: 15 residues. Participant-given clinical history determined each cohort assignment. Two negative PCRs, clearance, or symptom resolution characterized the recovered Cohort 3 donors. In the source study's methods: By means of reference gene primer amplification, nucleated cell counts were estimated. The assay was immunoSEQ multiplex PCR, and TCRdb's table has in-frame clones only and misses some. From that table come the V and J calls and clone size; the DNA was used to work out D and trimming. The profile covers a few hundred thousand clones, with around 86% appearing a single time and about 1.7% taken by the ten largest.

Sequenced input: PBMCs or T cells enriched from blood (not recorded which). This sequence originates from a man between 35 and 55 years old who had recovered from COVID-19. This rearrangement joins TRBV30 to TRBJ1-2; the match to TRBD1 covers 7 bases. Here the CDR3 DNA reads TGTGCCTGGACGGCCCCGGGACAGAAGAGGTATGGCTACACCTTC. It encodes CAWTAPGQKRYGYTF. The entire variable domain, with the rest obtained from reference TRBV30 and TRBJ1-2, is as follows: SQTIHQWPATLVQPVGSPLSLECTVEGTSNPNLYWYRQAAGRGLQLLFYSVGIGQISSEVPQNLSASRPQDRQFILSSKKLLLSDSGFYLCAWTAPGQKRYGYTFGSGTRLTVV.